The 24 T cell receptor beta chains below all came from one sample that was sequenced in a study of blood T cell repertoires in COVID-19. Sequencing was performed with immunoSEQ multiplex PCR; in TCRdb, only in-frame clones are kept and a portion is missing. The sample shows more than 250,000 clones, about 92% of them seen only once. Sequenced sample: PBMCs or T cells enriched from blood (not recorded which). These receptors all stem from a woman in her thirties who had recovered from COVID-19.

The chain couples TRBV6-2 or TRBV6-3 to TRBJ2-1; D is unresolved. The CDR3 has 13 residues. The V and J ends lost 5 bases and 4 bases respectively, with 9 bases between them. Germline-derived CDR1 and CDR2 are MNHEY and SVGEGT. CDR3 in DNA: TGTGCCAGCAGTCAGGAAGGTTACAATGAGCAGTTCTTC. It specifies CASSQEGYNEQFF.

The gene calls are TRBV27 and TRBJ2-7; TRBD2 is a possible D gene (5 bases). This CDR3 spans 14 amino acids. The V and J ends lost 2 bases and 3 bases respectively, with 11 bases between them. Germline V gene sequence: CDR1 MNHEY, CDR2 SMNVEV (reference sequence). The CDR3 loop reads CASSLEGSFYEQYF. CDR3 bases: TGTGCCAGCAGTTTAGAGGGTTCTTTCTACGAGCAGTACTTC.

This clone was observed once. The chain combines TRBV5-6 with TRBJ1-2; 7 nucleotides agree with TRBD1. Germline V gene data show CDR1 as SGHDT and CDR2 as YYEEEE. V gave up 4 bases and J gave up 3 bases; unmatched junction bases: 12. The CDR3 is 16 amino acids. CDR3 bases: TGTGCCAGCAGCCCAGTGACAGGGAGGTACGACTATGGCTACACCTTC. Translated, it gives CASSPVTGRYDYGYTF.

The chain recombines TRBV28 with TRBJ1-6; D not resolved. Trimming took 5 bases from V and 12 from J, leaving 14 bases between them. The CDR3 loop spans 13 amino acids. Germline V gene data show CDR1 as MDHEN and CDR2 as SYDVKM. The chain's CDR3 is CASSVHGSRPLHF. CDR3 sequence (DNA): TGTGCCAGCAGTGTACACGGGTCTAGACCCCTCCACTTT.

The chain couples TRBV30 to TRBJ1-2; TRBD1 aligns across 7 bases. The CDR3 is 14 residues long. Germline CDR1 and CDR2: GTSNPN and SVGIG (reference sequence). The J segment lost 2 bases and the V segment lost 3 bases, leaving 6 bases of the junction unmatched. The CDR3 DNA sequence: TGTGCCTGGAGCGAGACAGGGAACAACTATGGCTACACCTTC. This translates into CAWSETGNNYGYTF.

The J gene is TRBJ2-4, the V gene TRBV18; D is ambiguous. CDR3 length equals 19 residues. V lost 3 bases to trimming and J lost 0 bases, with 21 bases between them. In germline, CDR1 is KGHSH, CDR2 LQKENI. CDR3: CASSPPHRAINLAKNIQYF. CDR3 DNA sequence: TGTGCCAGCTCACCGCCCCACAGAGCCATAAACCTAGCCAAAAACATTCAGTACTTC.

The CDR3 DNA is TGTGCCAGCAGTGCCGCCTCGGGACTAGCGGGAGTCTACGAGCAGTACTTC. It specifies CASSAASGLAGVYEQYF. The rearrangement uses TRBV28 and TRBJ2-7, with 14 bases fitting TRBD2. Trimming cost V 5 bases and J 3 bases; bases outside gene matches: 9. Germline CDR1 is MDHEN and CDR2 is SYDVKM. The CDR3 runs 17 residues. Using reference TRBV28 and TRBJ2-7 for the parts outside the CDR3, the full variable domain is DVKVTQSSRYLVKRTGEKVFLECVQDMDHENMFWYRQDPGLGLRLIYFSYDVKMKEKGDIPEGYSVSREKKERFSLILESASTNQTSMYLCASSAASGLAGVYEQYFGPGTRLTVT.

This clone turned up a few times. The same CDR3 also results from other DNA sequences found in this sample. The chain uses TRBV7-2 and TRBJ2-7; D remains ambiguous. Trimming cost V 5 bases and J 0 bases, with 5 bases left between them. The CDR3 totals 12 residues. CDR1 is SGHTA, CDR2 FQGNSA, per germline. The CDR3 coding sequence is TGTGCCAGCAGCCTGAGCTCCTACGAGCAGTACTTC. Translated: CASSLSSYEQYF.

This clone was seen once. The chain carries TRBV28 and TRBJ2-3, with 7 bases that match TRBD2. CDR3 size: 19 residues. CDR1 and CDR2 (germline): MDHEN, SYDVKM. Unmatched junction bases numbered 19, after V lost 5 bases and J lost 2 bases. Here the CDR3 DNA reads TGTGCCAGCAGTCCTTCAGGCCGAAAGCGGGGCTTTATCACAGATACGCAGTATTTT. Amino acids: CASSPSGRKRGFITDTQYF.

This chain connects TRBV6-5 to TRBJ2-7; 9 bases are a match to TRBD1. Germline V lookup: CDR1 MNHEY, CDR2 SVGAGI. This CDR3 contains 14 residues. The V gene end was trimmed by 5 bases and the J gene end by 1 base; junction bases not matched to a gene: 3. The CDR3 region is CASSRDRGSYEQYF. The CDR3 bases are TGTGCCAGCAGTCGCGACAGGGGGTCCTACGAGCAGTACTTC.

V gene TRBV28 combines with J gene TRBJ1-2; no clear D gene. The V gene's germline CDR1 is MDHEN and CDR2 SYDVKM. The germline V and J ends were trimmed by 5 bases and 3 bases, with 13 bases remaining between them. The length of the CDR3 is 14 residues. The CDR3 loop reads CASSRYTAYYGYTF. CDR3 DNA: TGTGCCAGCAGTCGCTATACAGCCTACTATGGCTACACCTTC.

The rearrangement links TRBV5-1 to TRBJ2-1; 10 nucleotides line up with TRBD2. Germline assignment: CDR1 SGHRS and CDR2 YFSETQ. The CDR3 totals 13 residues. The J segment lost 7 bases and the V segment lost 2 bases, leaving 0 bases of the junction unmatched. The CDR3 is CASSLLAGNEQFF. For the CDR3, the DNA is TGCGCCAGCAGCTTACTAGCGGGGAATGAGCAGTTCTTC. The full variable domain, in which reference TRBV5-1 and TRBJ2-1 provide the parts outside the CDR3, is KAGVTQTPRYLIKTRGQQVTLSCSPISGHRSVSWYQQTPGQGLQFLFEYFSETQRNKGNFPGRFSGRQFSNSRSEMNVSTLELGDSALYLCASSLLAGNEQFFGPGTRLTVL.

V usage is TRBV5-1 and J usage is TRBJ2-7; D is possibly TRBD1 (6 bases). The V end was cut by 4 bases, the J end by 3 bases, with 14 bases between. The germline gives CDR1 SGHRS, CDR2 YFSETQ. This CDR3 has 14 amino acids. As DNA, the CDR3 is TGCGCCAGCAGCCCGGGACATACCTACTACGAGCAGTACTTC. Amino acids: CASSPGHTYYEQYF.

This chain joins TRBV7-9 and TRBJ2-3; TRBD2 might be the D (6 bases). There are 16 residues in the CDR3. The V end was cut by 5 bases, the J end by 1 base, with 16 bases between. Germline V gene lookup returns CDR1 SEHNR and CDR2 FQNEAQ (reference sequence). CDR3 in DNA: TGTGCCAGCAGCAACCCCGAGAGACTAGGCACAGATACGCAGTATTTT. It is translated as CASSNPERLGTDTQYF.

This rearrangement joins TRBV2 to TRBJ1-5, with 7 bases that match TRBD1. Germline V gene sequence: CDR1 SNHLY, CDR2 FYNNEI. CDR3 length: 18 amino acids. Trimming removed 8 bases from V and 0 bases from J; junction bases left unmatched: 16. The CDR3 loop is CASGTGAKGRYSNQPQHF. CDR3 bases: TGTGCCAGCGGAACAGGGGCGAAGGGACGTTATAGCAATCAGCCCCAGCATTTT.

The rearrangement links TRBV28 to TRBJ2-7; maybe TRBD1 (5 bases). V was clipped by 7 bases and J by 3 bases, with 16 bases between them. This CDR3 comprises 14 residues. CDR1 MDHEN and CDR2 SYDVKM come from the germline V gene. The CDR3 is CASTDGVRVYEQYF. The CDR3 DNA reads as TGTGCCAGCACCGATGGGGTCAGGGTCTACGAGCAGTACTTC.

This clone appeared a single time. The V call is TRBV4-3, the J call TRBJ1-4; 8 nucleotides match TRBD1. J lost 8 bases, V lost 0 bases, and 5 bases had no gene match. The CDR3 length is 15 residues. CDR1 and CDR2 from the germline V gene are LGHNA and YSLEER. DNA of the CDR3: TGCGCCAGCAGCCAAGATGGGACAGGCGGCGAAAAACTGTTTTTT. The encoded protein is CASSQDGTGGEKLFF.

This chain joins TRBV4-3 and TRBJ2-7; 12 bases are a match to TRBD2. Germline V gene sequence: CDR1 LGHNA, CDR2 YSLEER. CDR3 length: 18 amino acids. Germline trimming cut 4 bases from V and 5 bases from J; bases unmatched to any gene: 15. CDR3 region: CASSLQLAGGPNPHEQYF. CDR3 nucleotide sequence: TGCGCCAGCAGCCTCCAGCTAGCGGGAGGGCCGAACCCCCACGAGCAGTACTTC.

The chain uses TRBV5-1 and TRBJ1-5, with TRBD1 matching over 9 bases. CDR3 length equals 14 residues. Unmatched junction bases numbered 11, after V lost 7 bases and J lost 9 bases. CDR1 and CDR2 (germline): SGHRS, YFSETQ. CDR3 in DNA: TGCGCCAGCGCCTTAGGGGACAGGGAGTCGCCCCAGCATTTT. As protein: CASALGDRESPQHF.

The chain uses TRBV7-9 and TRBJ2-5; TRBD2 might be the D (7 bases). Per the germline V gene, CDR1 is SEHNR and CDR2 is FQNEAQ (reference sequence). Trimming pared 5 bases from V and 6 bases from J, leaving 19 bases between. The CDR3 contains 15 residues. CDR3 DNA: TGTGCCAGCAGCCCAAGGACGGGGGGCCGCAAGACCCAGTACTTC. Translating gives CASSPRTGGRKTQYF.

Only a few counts were recorded for this clone. The CDR3 loop reads CASSEKGASDEQFF. The CDR3 bases are TGTGCCAGCAGTGAGAAGGGGGCTAGCGATGAGCAGTTCTTC. This chain connects TRBV6-1 to TRBJ2-1; D possibly corresponds to TRBD1 (7 bases). The germline gives CDR1 MNHNS, CDR2 SASEGT. Trimming took 3 bases from V and 8 from J, leaving 14 bases between them. This CDR3 has 14 residues.

This clone was counted a few times. This chain connects TRBV29-1 to TRBJ1-3, with 7 nucleotides matching TRBD1. V shed 4 bases and J 4 bases; nucleotides not matched to a gene: 7. The germline gives CDR1 SQVTM, CDR2 ANQGSEA. The CDR3 spans 14 residues. This CDR3 reads CSVANQGGGNTIYF. Written as DNA, the CDR3 is TGCAGCGTTGCCAACCAGGGGGGAGGAAACACCATATATTTT.

The rearrangement links TRBV28 to TRBJ2-1; 9 bases are shared with TRBD2. CDR1 is MDHEN, CDR2 SYDVKM, per germline. There are 15 residues in the CDR3. J lost 4 bases, V lost 7 bases, and 8 bases had no gene match. The CDR3 DNA follows: TGTGCCAGCATTACAGCGGGAGGCGATTACAATGAGCAGTTCTTC. Translated, it gives CASITAGGDYNEQFF.

J is TRBJ2-7 and V is TRBV6-5; 8 bases line up with TRBD2. Germline V gene data show CDR1 as MNHEY and CDR2 as SVGAGI. J gave up 6 bases and V 7 bases, and 14 bases lay outside the gene matches. CDR3 size: 15 residues. The chain's CDR3 is CASILRTGGVFEQYF. The CDR3 coding sequence is TGTGCCAGCATCCTCCGGACGGGAGGGGTTTTCGAGCAGTACTTC.